This T cell receptor beta chain originates from a study of T cell repertoires in cytomegalovirus infection. Study details: CMV infection plus the matching HLA type was flagged by public TCR beta signatures.

Whole-study results and caveats: Ex vivo responses were dominated by HLA-C-restricted CMV-specific TCR beta clonotypes.

One entry per CDR3 protein, called by TCRdb with MiXCR from the reads. Of 200,000 to 250,000 distinct CDR3 sequences listed, over 20% are singletons. This clonotype has just one count. As yet, its antigen is unknown. CDR3 length: 15 amino acids. CDR1 and CDR2 (germline): SQVTM, ANQGSEA. The V segment lost 5 bases and the J segment 4 bases; nucleotides outside the gene matches: 7. This rearrangement joins TRBV29-1 to TRBJ2-1; TRBD2 agrees at 11 bases. The receptor was derived from a human donor in good health (CMV status not recorded). Some clones in this sample may be carry-over from other donors' samples. Sequenced sample: CD8+ T cells from PBMCs. In nucleotides, the CDR3 is TGCAGCGTTCGGCTTCTAGCGGGGGGATACAATGAGCAGTTCTTC. Protein product: CSVRLLAGGYNEQFF.